This entry concerns a single T cell receptor beta chain. Method: immunoSEQ multiplex PCR; TCRdb's copy keeps in-frame clones and lacks some. This table has approximately 170,000 clones, about 85% appearing once. CDR3 length equals 14 residues. In germline, CDR1 is ENHRY, CDR2 SYGVKD. Losses at the gene ends were 3 bases for V and 5 bases for J; bases not matched to a gene: 3. The data stem from a study of blood T cell repertoires in COVID-19. Study summary: T cells, B-cell-depleted T cells, or PBMCs provided the cDNA or gDNA that served as material.

The chain has TRBV10-3 and TRBJ1-4, with 7 bases that match TRBD1. What was sequenced was peripheral blood. The receptor's source is a man in his 60s with acute or convalescent COVID-19. The CDR3 nucleotides are TGTGCCATCAGTGACGGGACAGCGAATGAAAAACTGTTTTTT. Its translation: CAISDGTANEKLFF.